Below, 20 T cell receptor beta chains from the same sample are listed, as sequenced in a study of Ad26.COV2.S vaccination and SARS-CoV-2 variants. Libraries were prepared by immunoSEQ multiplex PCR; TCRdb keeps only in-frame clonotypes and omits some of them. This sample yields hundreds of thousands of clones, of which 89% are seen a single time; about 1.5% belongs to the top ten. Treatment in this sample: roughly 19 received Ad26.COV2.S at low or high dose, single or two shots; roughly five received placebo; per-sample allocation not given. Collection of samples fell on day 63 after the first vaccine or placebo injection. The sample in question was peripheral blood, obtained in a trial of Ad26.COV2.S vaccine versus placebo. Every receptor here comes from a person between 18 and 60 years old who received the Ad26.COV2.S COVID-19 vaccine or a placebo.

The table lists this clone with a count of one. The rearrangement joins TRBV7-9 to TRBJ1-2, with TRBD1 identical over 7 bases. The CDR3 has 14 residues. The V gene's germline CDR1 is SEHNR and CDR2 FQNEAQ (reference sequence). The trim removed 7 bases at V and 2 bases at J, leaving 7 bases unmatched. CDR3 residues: CASTRGQENYGYTF. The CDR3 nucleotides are TGTGCCAGCACCCGAGGACAGGAAAACTATGGCTACACCTTC.

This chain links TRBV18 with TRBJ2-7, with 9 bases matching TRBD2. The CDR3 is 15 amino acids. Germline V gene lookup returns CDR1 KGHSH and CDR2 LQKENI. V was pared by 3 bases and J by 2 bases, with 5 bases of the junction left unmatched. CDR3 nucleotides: TGTGCCAGCTCACCCATAGCGGGGGACCCCTACGAGCAGTACTTC. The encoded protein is CASSPIAGDPYEQYF.

In DNA, the CDR3 is TGTGCCAGCAGGATAAGGACAGAAGAAGCTTTCTTT. Amino acids: CASRIRTEEAFF. This sequence joins TRBV6-5 and TRBJ1-1, with D perhaps TRBD1 (6 bases). This CDR3 contains 12 residues. Trimming removed 6 bases at V and 8 bases at J, with 13 bases between. Germline-derived CDR1 and CDR2 are MNHEY and SVGAGI.

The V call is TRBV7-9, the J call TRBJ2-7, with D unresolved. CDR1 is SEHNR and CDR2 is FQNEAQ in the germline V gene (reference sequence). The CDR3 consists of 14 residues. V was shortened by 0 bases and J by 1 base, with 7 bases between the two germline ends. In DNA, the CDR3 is TGTGCCAGCAGCTTAGCGGTGGGTTCCTACGAGCAGTACTTC. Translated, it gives CASSLAVGSYEQYF.

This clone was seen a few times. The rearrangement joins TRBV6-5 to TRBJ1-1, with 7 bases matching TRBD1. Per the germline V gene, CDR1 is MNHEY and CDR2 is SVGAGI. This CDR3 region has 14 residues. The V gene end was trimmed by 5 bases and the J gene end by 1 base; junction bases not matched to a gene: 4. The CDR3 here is CASSTGVENTEAFF. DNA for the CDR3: TGTGCCAGCAGTACAGGGGTGGAGAACACTGAAGCTTTCTTT.

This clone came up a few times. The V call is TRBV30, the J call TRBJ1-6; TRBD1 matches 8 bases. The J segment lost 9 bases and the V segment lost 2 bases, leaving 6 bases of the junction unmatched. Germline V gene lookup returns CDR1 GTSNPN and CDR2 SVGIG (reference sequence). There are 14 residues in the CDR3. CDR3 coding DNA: TGTGCCTGGAGTCCTTCACAGGGGGTTTCACCCCTCCACTTT. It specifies CAWSPSQGVSPLHF.

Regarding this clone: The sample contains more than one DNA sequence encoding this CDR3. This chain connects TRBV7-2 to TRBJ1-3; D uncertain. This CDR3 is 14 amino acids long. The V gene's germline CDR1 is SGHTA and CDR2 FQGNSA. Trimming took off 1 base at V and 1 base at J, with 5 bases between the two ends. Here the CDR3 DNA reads TGTGCCAGCAGCTTAGTGGGTTCTGGAAACACCATATATTTT. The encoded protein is CASSLVGSGNTIYF.

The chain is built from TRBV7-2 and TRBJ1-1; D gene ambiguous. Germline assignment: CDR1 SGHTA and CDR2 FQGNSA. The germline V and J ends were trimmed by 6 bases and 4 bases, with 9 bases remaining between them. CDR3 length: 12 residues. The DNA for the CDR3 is TGTGCCAGCAGTTTTGGCTTCACTGAAGCTTTCTTT. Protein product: CASSFGFTEAFF.

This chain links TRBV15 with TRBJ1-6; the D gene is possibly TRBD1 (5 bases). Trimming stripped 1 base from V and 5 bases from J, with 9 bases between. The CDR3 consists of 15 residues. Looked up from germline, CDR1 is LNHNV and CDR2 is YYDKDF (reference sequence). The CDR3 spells CATSRAGHNNSPLHF. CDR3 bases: TGTGCCACCAGCAGAGCAGGGCACAATAATTCACCCCTCCACTTT.

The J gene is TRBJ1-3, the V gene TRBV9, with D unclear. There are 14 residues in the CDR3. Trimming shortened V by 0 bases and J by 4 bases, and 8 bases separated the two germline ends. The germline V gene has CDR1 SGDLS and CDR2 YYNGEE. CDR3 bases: TGTGCCAGCAGCGTAGAAACAGAAGGAAACACCATATATTTT. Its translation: CASSVETEGNTIYF.

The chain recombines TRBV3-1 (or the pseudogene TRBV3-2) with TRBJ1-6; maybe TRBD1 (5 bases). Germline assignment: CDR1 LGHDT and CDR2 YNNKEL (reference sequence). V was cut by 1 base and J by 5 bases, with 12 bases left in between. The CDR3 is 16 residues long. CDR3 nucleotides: TGTGCCAGCAGCCAAGTCCTGGGACCGAATAATTCACCCCTCCACTTT. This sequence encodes CASSQVLGPNNSPLHF.

CDR3 bases: TGCGCCAGCAGCCAAGCTCCAGGGGGGGCCTATGGCTACACCTTC. Protein sequence: CASSQAPGGAYGYTF. The rearrangement links TRBV4-1 to TRBJ1-2; 7 bases are shared with TRBD1. Per the germline V gene, CDR1 is MGHRA and CDR2 is YSYEKL. This CDR3 spans 15 amino acids. V shed 1 base and J 4 bases; nucleotides not matched to a gene: 6.

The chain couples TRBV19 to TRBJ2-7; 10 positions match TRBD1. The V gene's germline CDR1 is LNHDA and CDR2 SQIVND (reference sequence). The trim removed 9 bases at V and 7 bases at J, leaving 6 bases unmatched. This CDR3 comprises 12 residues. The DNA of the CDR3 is TGTGCCAGCCGACAGGGGGCCGATGAGCAGTACTTC. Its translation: CASRQGADEQYF.

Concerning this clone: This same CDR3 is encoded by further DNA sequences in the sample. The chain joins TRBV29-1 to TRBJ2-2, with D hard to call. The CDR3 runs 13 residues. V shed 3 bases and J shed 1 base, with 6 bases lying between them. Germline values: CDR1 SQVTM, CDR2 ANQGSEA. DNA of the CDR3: TGCAGCGTTGATCGAGGGAACACCGGGGAGCTGTTTTTT. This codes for CSVDRGNTGELFF.

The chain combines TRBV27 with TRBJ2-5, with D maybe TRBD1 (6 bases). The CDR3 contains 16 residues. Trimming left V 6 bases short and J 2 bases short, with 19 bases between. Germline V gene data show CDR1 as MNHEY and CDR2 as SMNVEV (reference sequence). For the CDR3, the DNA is TGTGCCAGCAGCAAGACCCCGGGACACCGACAAGAGACCCAGTACTTC. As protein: CASSKTPGHRQETQYF.

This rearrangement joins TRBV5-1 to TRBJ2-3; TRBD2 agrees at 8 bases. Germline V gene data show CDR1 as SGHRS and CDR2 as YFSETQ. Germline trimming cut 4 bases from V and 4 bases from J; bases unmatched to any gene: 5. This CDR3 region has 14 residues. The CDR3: CASSQGLAADTQYF. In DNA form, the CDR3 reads TGCGCCAGCAGCCAAGGACTAGCCGCAGATACGCAGTATTTT.

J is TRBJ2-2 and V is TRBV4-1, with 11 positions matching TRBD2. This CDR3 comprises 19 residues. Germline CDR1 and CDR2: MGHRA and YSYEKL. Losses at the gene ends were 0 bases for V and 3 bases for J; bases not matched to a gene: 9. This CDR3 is CASSQDRASGRNDTGELFF. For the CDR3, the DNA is TGCGCCAGCAGCCAAGATAGGGCTAGCGGGAGGAATGACACCGGGGAGCTGTTTTTT.

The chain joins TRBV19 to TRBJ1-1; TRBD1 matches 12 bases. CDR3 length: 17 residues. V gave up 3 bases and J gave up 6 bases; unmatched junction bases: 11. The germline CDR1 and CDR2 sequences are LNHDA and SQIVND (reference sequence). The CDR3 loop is CASSMGGTGGFVAEAFF. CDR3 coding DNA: TGTGCCAGTAGTATGGGGGGGACAGGGGGCTTTGTCGCTGAAGCTTTCTTT. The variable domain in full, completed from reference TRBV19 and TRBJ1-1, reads DGGITQSPKYLFRKEGQNVTLSCEQNLNHDAMYWYRQDPGQGLRLIYYSQIVNDFQKGDIAEGYSVSREKKESFPLTVTSAQKNPTAFYLCASSMGGTGGFVAEAFFGQGTRLTVV.

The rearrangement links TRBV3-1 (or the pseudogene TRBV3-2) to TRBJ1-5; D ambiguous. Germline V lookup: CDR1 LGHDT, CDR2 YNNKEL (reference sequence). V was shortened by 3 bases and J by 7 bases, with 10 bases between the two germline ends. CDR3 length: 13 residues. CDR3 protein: CASSQGRGQPQHF. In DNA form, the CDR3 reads TGTGCCAGCAGCCAGGGTCGAGGACAGCCCCAGCATTTT.

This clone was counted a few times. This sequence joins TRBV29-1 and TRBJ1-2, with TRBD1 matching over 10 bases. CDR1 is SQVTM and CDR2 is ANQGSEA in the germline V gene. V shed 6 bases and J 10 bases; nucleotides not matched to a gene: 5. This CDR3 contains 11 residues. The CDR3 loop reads CSVGTGVFYTF. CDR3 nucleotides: TGCAGCGTGGGGACAGGGGTATTCTACACCTTC.